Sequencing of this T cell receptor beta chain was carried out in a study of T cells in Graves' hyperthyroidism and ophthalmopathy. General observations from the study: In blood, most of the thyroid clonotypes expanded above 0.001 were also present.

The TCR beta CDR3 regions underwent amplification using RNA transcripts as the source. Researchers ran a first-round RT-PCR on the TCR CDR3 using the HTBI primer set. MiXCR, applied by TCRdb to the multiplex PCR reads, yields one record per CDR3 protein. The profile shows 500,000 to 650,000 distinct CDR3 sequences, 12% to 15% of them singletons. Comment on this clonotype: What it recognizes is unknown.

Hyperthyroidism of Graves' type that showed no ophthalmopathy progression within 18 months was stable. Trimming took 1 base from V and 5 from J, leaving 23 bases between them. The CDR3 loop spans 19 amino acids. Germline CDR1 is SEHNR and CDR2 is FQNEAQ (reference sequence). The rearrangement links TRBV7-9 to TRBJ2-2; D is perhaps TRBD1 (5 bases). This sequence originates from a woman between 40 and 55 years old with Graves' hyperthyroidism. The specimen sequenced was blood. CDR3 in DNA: TGTGCCAGCAGCTTAGTATTAATAAGGGGATTAGGAGAGACCGGGGAGCTGTTTTTT. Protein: CASSLVLIRGLGETGELFF.